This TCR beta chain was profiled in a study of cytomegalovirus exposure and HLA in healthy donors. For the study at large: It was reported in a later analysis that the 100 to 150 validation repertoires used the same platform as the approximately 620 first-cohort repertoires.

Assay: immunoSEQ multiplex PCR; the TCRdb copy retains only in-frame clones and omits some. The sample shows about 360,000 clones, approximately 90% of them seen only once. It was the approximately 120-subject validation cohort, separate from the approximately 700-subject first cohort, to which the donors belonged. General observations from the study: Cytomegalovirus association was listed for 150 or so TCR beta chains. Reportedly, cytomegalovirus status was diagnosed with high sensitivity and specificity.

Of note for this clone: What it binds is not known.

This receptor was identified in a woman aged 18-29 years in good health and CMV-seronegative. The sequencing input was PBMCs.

The CDR3 bases are TGTGCCAGCAGCGGTAGCGGGAGGACGGACATTCAGTACTTC. Translating it yields CASSGSGRTDIQYF. This chain joins TRBV28 and TRBJ2-4; 10 bases map to TRBD2. With 6 bases clipped from V and 8 bases from J, the junction kept 7 bases outside the gene matches. CDR1 is MDHEN, CDR2 SYDVKM, per germline. The CDR3 length is 14 residues.